This paragraph covers one TCR beta chain sequence. Antigen: not known. With ipilimumab providing CTLA-4 blockade, focal radiation was administered to patients who had chemo-refractory metastatic non-small-cell lung cancer. The CDR3 totals 14 residues. Germline V gene sequence: CDR1 SGHNT, CDR2 YYREEE (reference sequence). The sample belongs to a study of radiotherapy plus CTLA-4 blockade in lung cancer. On the study more broadly: In around 19% of patients, objective responses were seen; 31% had disease control. Study-wide results and limits: Blood-borne expansion of tumor-derived TCR clones followed radiotherapy plus ipilimumab. According to reports, early shifts in blood T cell clones, alongside interferon-beta, forecast response most accurately.

Using immunoSEQ multiplex PCR, the repertoire was profiled, and TCRdb retains in-frame clones only, with some absent. This table has about 77,000 clones, just under 75% appearing once. The chain combines TRBV5-4 with TRBJ2-5; D is perhaps TRBD2 (7 bases). The J call could be wrong; TRBJ2-7 is a better fit for the DNA end. This TCR derives from a human donor with non-small cell lung cancer whose response to radiotherapy plus ipilimumab could not be evaluated. Here the sequenced sample was peripheral blood, taken from a patient treated with radiotherapy plus ipilimumab. CDR3 nucleotide sequence: TGTGCCAGCAGCGCGGGAGACAGGCCCTACGAGCAGTACTTC. Protein: CASSAGDRPYEQYF.